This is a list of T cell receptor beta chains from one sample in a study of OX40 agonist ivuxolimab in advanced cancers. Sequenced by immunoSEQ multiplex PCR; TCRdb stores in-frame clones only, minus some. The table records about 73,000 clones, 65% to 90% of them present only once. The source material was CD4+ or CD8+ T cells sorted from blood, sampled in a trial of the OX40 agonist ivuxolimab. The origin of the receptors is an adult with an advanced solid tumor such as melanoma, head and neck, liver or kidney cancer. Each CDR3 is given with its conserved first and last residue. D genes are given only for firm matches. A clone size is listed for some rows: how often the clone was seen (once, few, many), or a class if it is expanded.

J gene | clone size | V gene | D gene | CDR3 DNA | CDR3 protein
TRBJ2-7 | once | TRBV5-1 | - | TGCGCCAGCTCGCTCTTCCTAGGGGGGGGCAACGAGCAGTACTTC | CASSLFLGGGNEQYF
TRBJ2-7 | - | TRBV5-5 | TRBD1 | TGTGCCAGCAGCCTGCGGGCAGGGGCAGGGGGCTACGAGCAGTACTTC | CASSLRAGAGGYEQYF
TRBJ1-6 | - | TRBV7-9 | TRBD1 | TGTGCCAGCAGCTTAATAGGGGGCGCTGGAAATTCACCCCTCCACTTT | CASSLIGGAGNSPLHF
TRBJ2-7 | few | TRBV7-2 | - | TGTGCCAGCAGCTCCGAGATGCTCGGCGCCTCCACCTACGAGCAGTACTTC | CASSSEMLGASTYEQYF
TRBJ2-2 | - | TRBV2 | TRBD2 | TGTGCCAGCAGTGAAGGACTAGCGGGAGCCTCGAACACCGGGGAGCTGTTTTTT | CASSEGLAGASNTGELFF
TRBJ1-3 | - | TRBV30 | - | TGTGCCACAACAGGAGGTGGAAACACCATATATTTT | CATTGGGNTIYF
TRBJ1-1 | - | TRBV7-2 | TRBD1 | TGTGCCAGCAGCTTAGGCGGGACAGGGGGCACTGAAGCTTTCTTT | CASSLGGTGGTEAFF
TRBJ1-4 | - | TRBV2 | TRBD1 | TGTGCCAGCAGCCGGGACAGGGCGCGCCGTAATGAAAAACTGTTTTTT | CASSRDRARRNEKLFF
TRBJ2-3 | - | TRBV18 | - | TGTGCCAGCTCACCAGGGGGACAAGGCTTCACCACAGATACGCAGTATTTT | CASSPGGQGFTTDTQYF
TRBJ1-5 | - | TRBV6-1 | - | TGTGCCAGCAGCCAAGATACAAACAATCAGCCCCAGCATTTT | CASSQDTNNQPQHF
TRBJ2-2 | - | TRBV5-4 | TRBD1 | TGTGCCAGCAGCATCGACAGGGCCACCGGGGAGCTGTTTTTT | CASSIDRATGELFF
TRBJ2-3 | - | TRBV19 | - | TGTGCCAGTAGTGTACGGGGGTCTAGCACAGATACGCAGTATTTT | CASSVRGSSTDTQYF
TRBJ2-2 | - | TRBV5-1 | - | TGCGCCAGCAGCGAGGGACAGAACACCGGGGAGCTGTTTTTT | CASSEGQNTGELFF
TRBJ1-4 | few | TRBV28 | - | TGTGCCAGCAGTTCATCTACGGCTGCAACTAATGAAAAACTGTTTTTT | CASSSSTAATNEKLFF
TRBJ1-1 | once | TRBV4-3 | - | TGCGCCAGCAGCCAAATACAAGGGGGCACTGAAGCTTTCTTT | CASSQIQGGTEAFF
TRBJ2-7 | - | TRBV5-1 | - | TGCGCCAGCAGCTTGAGACCCGACGAGCAGTACTTC | CASSLRPDEQYF
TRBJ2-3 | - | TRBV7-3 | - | TGTGCCAGCAGCTTGGACCGCACAGATACGCAGTATTTT | CASSLDRTDTQYF
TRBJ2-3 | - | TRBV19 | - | TGTGCCAGTAGTTCCGGCGCTGTGGGGGCCCGCACAGATACGCAGTATTTT | CASSSGAVGARTDTQYF
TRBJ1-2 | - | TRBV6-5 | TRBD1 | TGTGCCAGCAGTGCGACAGGGAACTATGGCTACACCTTC | CASSATGNYGYTF
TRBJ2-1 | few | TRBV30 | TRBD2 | TGTGCCTGGAGTTATAGCGGGGACTACAATGAGCAGTTCTTC | CAWSYSGDYNEQFF
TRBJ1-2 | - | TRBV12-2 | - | TGTGCAAGTCGCTTAGGTTCCAGATCCGTAAACTATGGCTACACCTTC | CASRLGSRSVNYGYTF
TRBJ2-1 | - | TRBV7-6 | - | TGTGCCAGCAGCTTAGCCCCAACAAAGGGGGTCGGGCAGTTCTTC | CASSLAPTKGVGQFF
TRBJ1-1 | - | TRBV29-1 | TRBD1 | TGCAGCGTTGTAGGGGCAGGGGGGTGGAACACTGAAGCTTTCTTT | CSVVGAGGWNTEAFF
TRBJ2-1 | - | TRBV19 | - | TGTGCCAGTAGTGTGGCTAGGCGCGATGAGCAGTTCTTC | CASSVARRDEQFF
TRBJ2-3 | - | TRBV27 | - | TGTGCCAGCAGTTTGCGGATTAGCACAGATACGCAGTATTTT | CASSLRISTDTQYF
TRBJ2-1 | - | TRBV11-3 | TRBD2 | TGTGCCAGCAGCTTAGGGTTCGGACTAGCGGGGGGGAATGAGCAGTTCTTC | CASSLGFGLAGGNEQFF
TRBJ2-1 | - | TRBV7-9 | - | TGTGCCAGCAGCTTACGAGGACAAGGGAATAGGGCCAATGAGCAGTTCTTC | CASSLRGQGNRANEQFF
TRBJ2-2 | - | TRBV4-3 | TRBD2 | TGCGCCAGCAGCCAAGGTTCTCTGGCGGGGGGTGAGACCGGGGAGCTGTTTTTT | CASSQGSLAGGETGELFF
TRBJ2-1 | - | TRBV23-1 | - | TGCGCCAGCAGTCAACCAGGCGGAGGGACGTATGAGCAGTTCTTC | CASSQPGGGTYEQFF
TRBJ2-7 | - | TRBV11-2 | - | TGTGCCAGCAGCTTTTCAGGATCTGTTGACGAGCAGTACTTC | CASSFSGSVDEQYF